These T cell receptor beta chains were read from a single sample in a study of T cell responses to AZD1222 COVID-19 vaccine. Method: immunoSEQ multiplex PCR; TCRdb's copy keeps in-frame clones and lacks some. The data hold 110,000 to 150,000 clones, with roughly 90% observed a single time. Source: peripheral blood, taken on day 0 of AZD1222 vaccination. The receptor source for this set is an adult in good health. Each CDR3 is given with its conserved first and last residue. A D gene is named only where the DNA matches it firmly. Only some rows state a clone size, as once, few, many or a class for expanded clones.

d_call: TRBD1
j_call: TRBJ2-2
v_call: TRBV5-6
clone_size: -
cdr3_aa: CASSSTSWGQDFNTGELFF
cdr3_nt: TGTGCCAGCAGCTCCACCTCATGGGGACAGGACTTTAACACCGGGGAGCTGTTTTTT

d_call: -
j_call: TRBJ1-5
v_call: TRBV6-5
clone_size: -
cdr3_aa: CASSPQTRVQPQHF
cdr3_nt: TGTGCCAGCAGTCCGCAGACTCGGGTTCAGCCCCAGCATTTT

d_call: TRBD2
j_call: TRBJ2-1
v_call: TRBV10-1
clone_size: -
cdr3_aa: CASSPTRGLAENNEQFF
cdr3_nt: TGCGCCAGCAGTCCTACCCGAGGACTAGCGGAAAACAATGAGCAGTTCTTC

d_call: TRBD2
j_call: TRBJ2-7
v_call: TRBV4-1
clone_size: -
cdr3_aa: CASSQEPLDSVAGGRFREQYF
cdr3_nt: TGCGCCAGCAGCCAAGAACCTCTTGACTCGGTAGCGGGGGGGCGTTTTCGAGAGCAGTACTTC

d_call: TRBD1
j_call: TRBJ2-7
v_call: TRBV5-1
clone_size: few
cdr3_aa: CASSGGTGPYEQYF
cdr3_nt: TGCGCCAGCAGCGGCGGGACAGGGCCCTACGAGCAGTACTTC

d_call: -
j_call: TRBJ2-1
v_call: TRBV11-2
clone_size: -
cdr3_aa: CASSSSDQAGDEQFF
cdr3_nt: TGTGCCAGCAGCTCTTCGGACCAGGCGGGCGATGAGCAGTTCTTC

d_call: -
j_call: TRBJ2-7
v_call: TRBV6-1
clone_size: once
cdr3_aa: CASSEGVTRGGYEQYF
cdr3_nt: TGTGCCAGCAGTGAAGGAGTGACTAGGGGAGGCTACGAGCAGTACTTC

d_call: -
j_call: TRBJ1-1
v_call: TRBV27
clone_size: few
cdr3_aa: CASSLSRVAHTEAFF
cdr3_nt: TGTGCCAGCAGTTTATCGAGGGTAGCGCACACTGAAGCTTTCTTT

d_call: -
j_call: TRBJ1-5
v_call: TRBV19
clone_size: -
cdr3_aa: CASSIDQAGRPNQPQHF
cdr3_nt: TGTGCCAGTAGTATAGATCAAGCGGGACGGCCGAATCAGCCCCAGCATTTT

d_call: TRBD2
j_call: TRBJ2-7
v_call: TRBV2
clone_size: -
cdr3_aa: CASMALAGEQYF
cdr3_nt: TGTGCCAGCATGGCGCTAGCGGGGGAGCAGTACTTC

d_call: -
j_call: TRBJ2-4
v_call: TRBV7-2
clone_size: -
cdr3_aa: CASRSTQEPEQYF
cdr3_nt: TGTGCCAGCAGGTCGACCCAGGAGCCAGAGCAGTACTTC

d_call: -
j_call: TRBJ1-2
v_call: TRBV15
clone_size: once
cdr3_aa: CATSRGGRSLGLRGRGYTF
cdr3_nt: TGTGCCACCAGCAGAGGTGGAAGATCCCTGGGACTCAGGGGCCGTGGCTACACCTTC

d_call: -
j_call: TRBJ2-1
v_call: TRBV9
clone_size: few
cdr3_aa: CASGTTRNEQFF
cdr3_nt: TGTGCCAGCGGCACGACGCGGAATGAGCAGTTCTTC

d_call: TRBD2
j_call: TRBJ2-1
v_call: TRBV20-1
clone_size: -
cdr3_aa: CSASLSSGNEQFF
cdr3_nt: TGCAGTGCTAGTTTGTCTAGCGGCAATGAGCAGTTCTTC

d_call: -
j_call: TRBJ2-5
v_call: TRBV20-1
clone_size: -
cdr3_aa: CSASPRRVQETQYF
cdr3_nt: TGCAGTGCTAGTCCCCGGAGGGTGCAAGAGACCCAGTACTTC

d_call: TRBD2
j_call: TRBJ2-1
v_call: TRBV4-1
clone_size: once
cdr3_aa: CASSQVEFAGLANRQFF
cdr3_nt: TGCGCCAGCAGCCAAGTGGAATTTGCGGGACTAGCAAACCGGCAGTTCTTC

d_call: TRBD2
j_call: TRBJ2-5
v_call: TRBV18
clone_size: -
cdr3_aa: CASSPPGAGGFLETQYF
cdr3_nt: TGTGCCAGCTCACCACCGGGAGCGGGAGGGTTCCTCGAGACCCAGTACTTC

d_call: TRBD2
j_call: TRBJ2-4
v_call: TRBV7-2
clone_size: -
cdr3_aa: CASSPVGGGGRAKNIQYF
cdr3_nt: TGTGCCAGCAGCCCTGTAGGTGGGGGGGGTAGAGCCAAAAACATTCAGTACTTC

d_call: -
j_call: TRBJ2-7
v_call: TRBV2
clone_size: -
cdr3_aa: CASSEWAGSAEQYF
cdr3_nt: TGTGCCAGCAGTGAATGGGCAGGTTCGGCCGAGCAGTACTTC

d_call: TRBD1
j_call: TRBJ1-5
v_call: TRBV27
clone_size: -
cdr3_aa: CASSPQGVRNQPQHF
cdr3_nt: TGTGCCAGCAGCCCACAGGGGGTTCGCAATCAGCCCCAGCATTTT

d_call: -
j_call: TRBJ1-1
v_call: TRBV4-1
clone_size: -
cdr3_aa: CASSQEPETNTEAFF
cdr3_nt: TGCGCCAGCAGCCAAGAACCAGAGACGAACACTGAAGCTTTCTTT

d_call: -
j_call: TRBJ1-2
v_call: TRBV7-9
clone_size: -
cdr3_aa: CASSRERRDGYTF
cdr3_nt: TGTGCCAGCAGCCGGGAGCGGCGGGATGGCTACACCTTC

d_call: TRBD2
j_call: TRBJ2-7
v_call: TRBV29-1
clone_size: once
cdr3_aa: CSVRLAYEQYF
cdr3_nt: TGCAGCGTGCGACTAGCGTACGAGCAGTACTTC

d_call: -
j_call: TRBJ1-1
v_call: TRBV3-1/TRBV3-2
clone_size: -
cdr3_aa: CASSQNIRTLGAFF
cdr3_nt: TGTGCCAGCAGCCAAAATATTAGGACCCTTGGGGCTTTCTTT

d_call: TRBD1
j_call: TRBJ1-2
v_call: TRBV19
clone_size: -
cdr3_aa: CASSYDRAAWGYTF
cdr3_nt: TGTGCCAGTAGTTACGACAGGGCGGCTTGGGGCTACACCTTC

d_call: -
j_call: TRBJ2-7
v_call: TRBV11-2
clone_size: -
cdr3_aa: CASSLEPGSSYEQYF
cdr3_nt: TGTGCCAGCAGCTTAGAGCCCGGGAGCTCCTACGAGCAGTACTTC

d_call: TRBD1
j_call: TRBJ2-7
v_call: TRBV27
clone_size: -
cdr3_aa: CASSLRTGSYEQYF
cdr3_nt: TGTGCCAGCAGTCTAAGGACAGGGAGCTACGAGCAGTACTTC

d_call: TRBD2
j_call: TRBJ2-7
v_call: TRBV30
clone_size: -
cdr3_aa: CAWTSGVNEQYF
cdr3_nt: TGTGCCTGGACTAGCGGGGTTAACGAGCAGTACTTC

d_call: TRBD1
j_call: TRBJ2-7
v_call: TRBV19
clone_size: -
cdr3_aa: CASSTGQGFDEQYF
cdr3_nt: TGTGCCAGTAGTACAGGACAGGGTTTCGACGAGCAGTACTTC

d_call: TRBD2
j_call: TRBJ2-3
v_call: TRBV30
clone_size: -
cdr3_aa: CAWSGGGGADTQYF
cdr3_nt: TGTGCCTGGAGTGGCGGGGGGGGAGCAGATACGCAGTATTTT

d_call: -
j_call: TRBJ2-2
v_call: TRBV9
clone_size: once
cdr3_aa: CASSQSSGELFF
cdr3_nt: TGTGCCAGCAGCCAATCATCCGGGGAGCTGTTTTTT

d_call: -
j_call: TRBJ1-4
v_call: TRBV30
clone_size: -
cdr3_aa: CAWSVLGYANEKLFF
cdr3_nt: TGTGCCTGGAGTGTTTTGGGGTACGCTAATGAAAAACTGTTTTTT

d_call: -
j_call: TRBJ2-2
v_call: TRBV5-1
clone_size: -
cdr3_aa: CASSLRADTGELFF
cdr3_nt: TGCGCCAGCAGCTTGAGGGCGGACACCGGGGAGCTGTTTTTT

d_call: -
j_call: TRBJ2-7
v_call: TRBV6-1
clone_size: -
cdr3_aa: CASSDRGYYEQYF
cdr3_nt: TGTGCCAGCAGTGACCGGGGGTACTACGAGCAGTACTTC

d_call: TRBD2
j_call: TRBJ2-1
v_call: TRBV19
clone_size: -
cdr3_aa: CASSLTSGGAREQFF
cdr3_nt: TGTGCCAGTAGTCTGACTAGCGGGGGGGCCAGGGAGCAGTTCTTC

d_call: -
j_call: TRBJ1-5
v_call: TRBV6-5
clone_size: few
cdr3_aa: CASTRKEDQPQHF
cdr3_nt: TGTGCCAGCACAAGGAAAGAAGATCAGCCCCAGCATTTT

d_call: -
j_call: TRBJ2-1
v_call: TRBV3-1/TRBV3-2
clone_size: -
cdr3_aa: CASSHSKGSNEQFF
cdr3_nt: TGTGCCAGCAGCCATTCCAAAGGAAGTAATGAGCAGTTCTTC

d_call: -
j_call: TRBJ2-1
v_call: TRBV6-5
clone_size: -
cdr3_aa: CASSRTQSSYNEQFF
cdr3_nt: TGTGCCAGCAGCCGGACACAAAGCTCCTACAATGAGCAGTTCTTC

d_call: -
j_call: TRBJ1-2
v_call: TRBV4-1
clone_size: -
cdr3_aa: CASSQESRSYGYTF
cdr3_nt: TGCGCCAGCAGCCAAGAAAGTCGGTCCTATGGCTACACCTTC

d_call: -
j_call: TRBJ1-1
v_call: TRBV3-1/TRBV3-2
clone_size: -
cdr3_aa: CASGRGFAEAFF
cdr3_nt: TGTGCCAGCGGACGAGGATTCGCTGAAGCTTTCTTT

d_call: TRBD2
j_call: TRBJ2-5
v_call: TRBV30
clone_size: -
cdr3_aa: CAWSASIGTSGGLIKETQYF
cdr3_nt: TGTGCCTGGAGTGCTTCAATCGGGACTAGCGGGGGCCTAATTAAAGAGACCCAGTACTTC

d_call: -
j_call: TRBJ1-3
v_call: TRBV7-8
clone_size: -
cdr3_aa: CASSPRTASSGNTIYF
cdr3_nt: TGTGCCAGCAGCCCTAGGACGGCGAGCTCTGGAAACACCATATATTTT

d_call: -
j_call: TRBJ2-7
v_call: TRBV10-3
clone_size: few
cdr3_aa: CAISRDGGPYEQYF
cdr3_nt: TGTGCCATCAGTCGGGACGGGGGGCCCTACGAGCAGTACTTC

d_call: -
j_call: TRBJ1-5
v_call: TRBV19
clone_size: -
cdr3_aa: CASSIVRQGNQPQHF
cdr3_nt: TGTGCCAGTAGTATAGTACGCCAGGGGAATCAGCCCCAGCATTTT

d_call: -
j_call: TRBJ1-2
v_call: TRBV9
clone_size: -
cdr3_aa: CASSVQGYGYTF
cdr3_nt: TGTGCCAGCAGCGTCCAGGGGTATGGCTACACCTTC

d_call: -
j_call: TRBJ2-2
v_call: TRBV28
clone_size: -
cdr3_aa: CASSLLIATYSNTGELFF
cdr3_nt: TGTGCCAGCAGTCTCCTCATCGCTACCTACTCGAACACCGGGGAGCTGTTTTTT

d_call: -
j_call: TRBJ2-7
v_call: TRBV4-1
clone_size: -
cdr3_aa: CASSIRPGLEIYEQYF
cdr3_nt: TGCGCCAGCAGCATCCGGCCGGGACTGGAGATATACGAGCAGTACTTC

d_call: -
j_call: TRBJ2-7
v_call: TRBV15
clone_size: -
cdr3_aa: CATSREFGGGYEQYF
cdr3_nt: TGTGCCACCAGCAGAGAATTTGGGGGCGGGTACGAGCAGTACTTC

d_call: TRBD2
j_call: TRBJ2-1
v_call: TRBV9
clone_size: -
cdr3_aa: CASSASLTSGSSGEQFF
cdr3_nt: TGTGCCAGCAGCGCCTCCTTGACTAGCGGGAGTTCTGGTGAGCAGTTCTTC

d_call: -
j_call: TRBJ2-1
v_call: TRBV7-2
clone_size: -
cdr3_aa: CASSLSNGGPGFF
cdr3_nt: TGTGCCAGCAGCTTATCGAATGGAGGGCCGGGGTTCTTC

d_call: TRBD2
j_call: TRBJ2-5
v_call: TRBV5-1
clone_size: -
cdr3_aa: CASSLTSGRQETQYF
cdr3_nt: TGCGCCAGCAGCTTGACTAGCGGGAGGCAAGAGACCCAGTACTTC

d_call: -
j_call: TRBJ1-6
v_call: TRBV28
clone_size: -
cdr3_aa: CASSPPPTRNSPLHF
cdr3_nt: TGTGCCAGCAGTCCCCCGCCCACGCGGAATTCACCCCTCCACTTT

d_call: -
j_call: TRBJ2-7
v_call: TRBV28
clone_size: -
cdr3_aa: CASSTPPATYEQYF
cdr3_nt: TGTGCCAGCAGTACGCCGCCCGCAACCTACGAGCAGTACTTC

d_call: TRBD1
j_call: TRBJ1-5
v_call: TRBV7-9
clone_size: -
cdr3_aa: CASSLGPTGSSNQPQHF
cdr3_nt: TGTGCCAGCAGCTTAGGTCCGACAGGGAGCAGTAATCAGCCCCAGCATTTT

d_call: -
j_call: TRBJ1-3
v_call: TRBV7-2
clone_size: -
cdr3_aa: CASSQGQATSGNTIYF
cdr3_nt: TGTGCCAGCAGCCAGGGCCAGGCGACCTCTGGAAACACCATATATTTT